This TCR beta chain was found in a study of identical twins. Whole-study results and caveats: The same donors were not followed; conclusions instead depended on cross-sectional statistical analysis. Twin sharing of out-of-frame TCR alpha was underestimated by models in monozygotic pairs.

TCRdb ran MiXCR on the 5' RACE reads and lists one entry per CDR3 protein. The table records about 1.7 million distinct CDR3 sequences, roughly a third of them present only once. The CDR3 runs to 14 residues. With 4 bases removed from V and 1 base from J, the gap between germline ends came to 13 bases. The germline CDR1 and CDR2 sequences are GTSNPN and SVGIG (reference sequence). Worth noting for this clonotype: The antigen is unknown.

This TCR came from a newborn girl in good health. The chain recombines TRBV30 with TRBJ1-1; D unresolved. The sample was cord blood. The CDR3 DNA sequence: TGTGCCTGGATCTCGGGAGGTGGGAACACTGAAGCTTTCTTT. It encodes CAWISGGGNTEAFF.